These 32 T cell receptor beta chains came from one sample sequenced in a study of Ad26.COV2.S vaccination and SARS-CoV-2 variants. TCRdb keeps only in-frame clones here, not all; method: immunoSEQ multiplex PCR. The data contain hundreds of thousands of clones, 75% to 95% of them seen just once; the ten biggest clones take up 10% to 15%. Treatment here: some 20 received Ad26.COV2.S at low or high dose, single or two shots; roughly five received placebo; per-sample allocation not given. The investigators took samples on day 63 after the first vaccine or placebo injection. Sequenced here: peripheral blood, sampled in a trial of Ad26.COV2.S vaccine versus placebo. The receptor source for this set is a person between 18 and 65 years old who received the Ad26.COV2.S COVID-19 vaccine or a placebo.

CDR3 nucleotides: TGCGCCAGCAGCTGGGGAGCAGCTGGCCCAGATACGCAGTATTTT. Its protein product is CASSWGAAGPDTQYF. J is TRBJ2-3 and V is TRBV5-1, with D maybe TRBD2 (5 bases). Germline V gene data show CDR1 as SGHRS and CDR2 as YFSETQ. The CDR3 is 15 amino acids. V was pared by 3 bases and J by 4 bases, with 15 bases between.

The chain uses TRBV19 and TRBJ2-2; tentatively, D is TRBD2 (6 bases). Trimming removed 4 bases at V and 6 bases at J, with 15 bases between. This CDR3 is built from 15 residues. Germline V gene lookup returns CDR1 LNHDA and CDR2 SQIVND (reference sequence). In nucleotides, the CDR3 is TGTGCCAGTAGTAGTACTAGGAGGGTAGCCGGGGAGCTGTTTTTT. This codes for CASSSTRRVAGELFF.

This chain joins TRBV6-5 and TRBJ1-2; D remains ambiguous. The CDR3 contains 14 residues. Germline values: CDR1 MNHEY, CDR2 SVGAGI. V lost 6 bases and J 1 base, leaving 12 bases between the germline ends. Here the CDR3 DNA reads TGTGCCAGCAGGCCGACCGGGAGTAACTATGGCTACACCTTC. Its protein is CASRPTGSNYGYTF.

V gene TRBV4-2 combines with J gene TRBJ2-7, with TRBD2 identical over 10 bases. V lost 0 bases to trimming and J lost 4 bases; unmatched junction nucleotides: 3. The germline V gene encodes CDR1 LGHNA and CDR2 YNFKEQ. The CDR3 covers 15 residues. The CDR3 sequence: CASSQEISGRYEQYF. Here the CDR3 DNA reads TGTGCCAGCAGCCAAGAAATTAGCGGGAGGTACGAGCAGTACTTC.

Written as DNA, the CDR3 is TGCGCCAGCAGCGACCTACCGGGACAATACAATGAGCAGTTCTTC. The encoded protein is CASSDLPGQYNEQFF. The chain links TRBV5-1 to TRBJ2-1; possible D gene TRBD1, 6 bases. The germline CDR1 and CDR2 sequences are SGHRS and YFSETQ. V was clipped by 4 bases and J by 4 bases, with 15 bases between them. This CDR3 region has 15 residues. Combining the CDR3 with reference TRBV5-1 and TRBJ2-1 gives the whole variable domain KAGVTQTPRYLIKTRGQQVTLSCSPISGHRSVSWYQQTPGQGLQFLFEYFSETQRNKGNFPGRFSGRQFSNSRSEMNVSTLELGDSALYLCASSDLPGQYNEQFFGPGTRLTVL.

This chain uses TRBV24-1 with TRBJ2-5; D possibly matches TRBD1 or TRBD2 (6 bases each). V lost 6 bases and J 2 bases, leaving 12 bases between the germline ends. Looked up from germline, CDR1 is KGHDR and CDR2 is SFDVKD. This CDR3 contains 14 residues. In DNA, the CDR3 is TGTGCCACCAGTCTAGGGGGGCGGCAAGAGACCCAGTACTTC. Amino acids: CATSLGGRQETQYF.

CDR3 residues: CASSLSGREPYNEQFF. The CDR3 DNA follows: TGTGCCAGCTCACTTAGCGGGAGGGAGCCCTACAATGAGCAGTTCTTC. This sequence joins TRBV18 and TRBJ2-1, with 11 bases fitting TRBD2. The germline V gene encodes CDR1 KGHSH and CDR2 LQKENI. This CDR3 contains 16 residues. V lost 4 bases and J lost 2; bases outside the gene matches: 4.

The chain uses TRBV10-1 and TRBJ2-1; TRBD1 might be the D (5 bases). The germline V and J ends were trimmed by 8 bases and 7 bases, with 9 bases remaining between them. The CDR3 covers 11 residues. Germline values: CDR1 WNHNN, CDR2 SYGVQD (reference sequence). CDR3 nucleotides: TGCGCCAGCTGGGGCCGTAATGAGCAGTTCTTC. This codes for CASWGRNEQFF.

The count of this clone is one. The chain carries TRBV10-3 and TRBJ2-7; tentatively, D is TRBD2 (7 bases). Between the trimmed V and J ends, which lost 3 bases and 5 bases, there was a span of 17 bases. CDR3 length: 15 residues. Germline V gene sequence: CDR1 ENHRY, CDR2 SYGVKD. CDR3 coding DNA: TGTGCCATCAGTGAATCTAGGGGGAGGGTTCACGAGCAGTACTTC. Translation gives CAISESRGRVHEQYF.

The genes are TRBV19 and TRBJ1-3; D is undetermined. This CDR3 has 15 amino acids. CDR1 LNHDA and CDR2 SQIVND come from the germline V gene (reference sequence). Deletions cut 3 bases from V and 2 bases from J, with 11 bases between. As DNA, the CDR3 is TGTGCCAGTAGTATTCTGCGCAGAACTGGAAACACCATATATTTT. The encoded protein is CASSILRRTGNTIYF. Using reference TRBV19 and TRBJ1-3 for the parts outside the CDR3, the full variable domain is DGGITQSPKYLFRKEGQNVTLSCEQNLNHDAMYWYRQDPGQGLRLIYYSQIVNDFQKGDIAEGYSVSREKKESFPLTVTSAQKNPTAFYLCASSILRRTGNTIYFGEGSWLTVV.

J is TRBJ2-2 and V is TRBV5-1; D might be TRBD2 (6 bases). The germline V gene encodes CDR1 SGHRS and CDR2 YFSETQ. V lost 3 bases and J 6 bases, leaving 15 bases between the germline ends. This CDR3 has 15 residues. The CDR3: CASSSKPTSSGELFF. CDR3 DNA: TGCGCCAGCAGCTCCAAGCCGACTAGTTCCGGGGAGCTGTTTTTT.

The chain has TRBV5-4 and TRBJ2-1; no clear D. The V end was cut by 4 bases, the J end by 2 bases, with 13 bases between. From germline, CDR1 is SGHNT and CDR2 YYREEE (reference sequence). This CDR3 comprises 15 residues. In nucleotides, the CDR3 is TGTGCCAGCAGCACACCCGGAGTAACCTACAATGAGCAGTTCTTC. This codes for CASSTPGVTYNEQFF. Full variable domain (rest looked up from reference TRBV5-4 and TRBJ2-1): ETGVTQSPTHLIKTRGQQVTLRCSSQSGHNTVSWYQQALGQGPQFIFQYYREEENGRGNFPPRFSGLQFPNYSSELNVNALELDDSALYLCASSTPGVTYNEQFFGPGTRLTVL.

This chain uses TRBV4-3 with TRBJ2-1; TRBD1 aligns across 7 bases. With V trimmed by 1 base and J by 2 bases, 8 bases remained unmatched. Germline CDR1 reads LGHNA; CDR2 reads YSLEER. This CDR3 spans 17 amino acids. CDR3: CASSQGLLRGTYNEQFF. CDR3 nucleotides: TGCGCCAGCAGCCAAGGATTGCTCAGGGGGACCTACAATGAGCAGTTCTTC.

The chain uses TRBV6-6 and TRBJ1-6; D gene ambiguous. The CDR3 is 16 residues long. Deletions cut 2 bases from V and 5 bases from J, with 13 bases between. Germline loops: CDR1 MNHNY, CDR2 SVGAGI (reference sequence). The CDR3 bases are TGTGCCAGCAGTTACGAGCCTTCAAGGGATAATTCACCCCTCCACTTT. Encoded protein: CASSYEPSRDNSPLHF.

CDR3 nucleotides: TGTGCCAGCAGTGCGGGACGCAGCTCTGGGGCCAACGTCCTGACTTTC. This translates into CASSAGRSSGANVLTF. J is TRBJ2-6 and V is TRBV6-1; D possibly matches TRBD1 or TRBD2 (5 bases each). The CDR3 covers 16 residues. CDR1 is MNHNS, CDR2 SASEGT, per germline. V shed 4 bases and J shed 0 bases, with 10 bases lying between them.

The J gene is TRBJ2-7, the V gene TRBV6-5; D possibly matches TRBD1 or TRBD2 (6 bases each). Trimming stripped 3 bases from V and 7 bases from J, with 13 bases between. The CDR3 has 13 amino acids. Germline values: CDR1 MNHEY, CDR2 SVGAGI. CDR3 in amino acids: CASSYVGGQEQYF. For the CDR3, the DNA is TGTGCCAGCAGTTATGTTGGGGGGCAGGAGCAGTACTTC.

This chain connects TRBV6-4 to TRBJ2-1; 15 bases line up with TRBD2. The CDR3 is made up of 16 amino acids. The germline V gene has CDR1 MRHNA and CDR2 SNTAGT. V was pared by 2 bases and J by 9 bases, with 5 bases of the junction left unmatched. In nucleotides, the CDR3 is TGTGCCAGCAGTGACACCGGGACTAGCGGGAGGATTGAGCAGTTCTTC. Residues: CASSDTGTSGRIEQFF.

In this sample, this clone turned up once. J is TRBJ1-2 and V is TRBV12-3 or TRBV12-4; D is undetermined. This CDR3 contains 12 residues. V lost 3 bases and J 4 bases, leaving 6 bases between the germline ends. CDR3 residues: CASSLGFYGYTF. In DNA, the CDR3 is TGTGCCAGCAGTTTGGGGTTCTATGGCTACACCTTC.

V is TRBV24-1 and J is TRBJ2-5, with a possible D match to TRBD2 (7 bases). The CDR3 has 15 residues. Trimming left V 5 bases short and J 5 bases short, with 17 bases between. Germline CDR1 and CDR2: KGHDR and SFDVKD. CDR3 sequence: CATSAGAGAWETQYF. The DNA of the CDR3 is TGTGCCACCAGTGCGGGGGCGGGGGCGTGGGAGACCCAGTACTTC.

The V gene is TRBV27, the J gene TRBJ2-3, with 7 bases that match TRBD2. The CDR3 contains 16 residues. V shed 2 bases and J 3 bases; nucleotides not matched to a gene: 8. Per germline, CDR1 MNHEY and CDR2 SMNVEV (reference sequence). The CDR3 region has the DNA TGTGCCAGCAGTTTAACGGGAGGCTGGGGGACAGATACGCAGTATTTT. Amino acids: CASSLTGGWGTDTQYF.

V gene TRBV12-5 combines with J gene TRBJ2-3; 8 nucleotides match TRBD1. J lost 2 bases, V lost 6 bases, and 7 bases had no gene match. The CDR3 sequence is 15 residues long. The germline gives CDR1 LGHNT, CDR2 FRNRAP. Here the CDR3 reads CASGTGTGHTDTQYF. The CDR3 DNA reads TGTGCTAGTGGAACCGGGACAGGCCACACAGATACGCAGTATTTT.

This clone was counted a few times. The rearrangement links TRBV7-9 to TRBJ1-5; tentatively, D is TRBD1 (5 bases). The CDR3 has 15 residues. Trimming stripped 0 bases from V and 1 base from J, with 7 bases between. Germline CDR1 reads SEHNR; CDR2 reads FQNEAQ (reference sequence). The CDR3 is CASSLAGASNQPQHF. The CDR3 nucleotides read TGTGCCAGCAGCTTAGCCGGGGCAAGCAATCAGCCCCAGCATTTT.

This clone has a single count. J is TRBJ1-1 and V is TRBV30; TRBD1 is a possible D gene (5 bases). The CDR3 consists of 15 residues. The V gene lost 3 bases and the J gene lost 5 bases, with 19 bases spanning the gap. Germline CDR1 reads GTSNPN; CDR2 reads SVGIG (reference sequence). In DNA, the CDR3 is TGTGCCTGGAGGAATCCCCGGGGCGCGGGGACTGAAGCTTTCTTT. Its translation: CAWRNPRGAGTEAFF.

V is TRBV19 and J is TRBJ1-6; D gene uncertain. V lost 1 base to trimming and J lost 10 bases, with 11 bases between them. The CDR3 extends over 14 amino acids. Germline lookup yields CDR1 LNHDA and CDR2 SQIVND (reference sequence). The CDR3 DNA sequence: TGTGCCAGTAGTATAGGGGGTGAGGGCTCACCCCTCCACTTT. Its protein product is CASSIGGEGSPLHF.

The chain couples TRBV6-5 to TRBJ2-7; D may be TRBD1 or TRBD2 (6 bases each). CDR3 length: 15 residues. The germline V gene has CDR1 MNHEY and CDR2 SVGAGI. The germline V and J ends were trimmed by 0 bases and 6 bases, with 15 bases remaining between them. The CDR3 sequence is CASSYSNGGGAEQYF. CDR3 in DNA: TGTGCCAGCAGTTACTCGAATGGGGGCGGGGCCGAGCAGTACTTC.

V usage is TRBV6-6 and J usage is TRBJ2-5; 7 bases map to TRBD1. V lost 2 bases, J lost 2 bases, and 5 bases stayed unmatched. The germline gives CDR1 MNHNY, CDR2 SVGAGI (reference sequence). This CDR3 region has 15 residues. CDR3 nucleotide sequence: TGTGCCAGCAGTTACAGACAGGGATATCAAGAGACCCAGTACTTC. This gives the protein CASSYRQGYQETQYF.

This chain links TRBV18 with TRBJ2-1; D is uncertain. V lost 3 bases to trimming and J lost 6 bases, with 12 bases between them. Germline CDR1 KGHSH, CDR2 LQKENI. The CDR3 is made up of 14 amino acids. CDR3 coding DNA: TGTGCCAGCTCACCCCAGCGAGGCGGCAATGAGCAGTTCTTC. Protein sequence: CASSPQRGGNEQFF.

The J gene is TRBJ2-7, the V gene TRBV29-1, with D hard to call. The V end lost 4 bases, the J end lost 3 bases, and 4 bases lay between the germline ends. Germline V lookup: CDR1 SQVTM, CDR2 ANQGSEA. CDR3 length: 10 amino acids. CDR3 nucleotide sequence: TGCAGCGTTGTGGACTACGAGCAGTACTTC. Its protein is CSVVDYEQYF.

CDR3: CASSGFSYNEQFF. Written as DNA, the CDR3 is TGTGCCAGCAGCGGGTTCTCCTACAATGAGCAGTTCTTC. The rearrangement links TRBV7-8 to TRBJ2-1; D is unclear. The ends were cut back, 5 bases at V and 0 bases at J, with 5 bases in the middle. From germline, CDR1 is SGHVS and CDR2 FQNEAQ. The CDR3 is 13 residues long.

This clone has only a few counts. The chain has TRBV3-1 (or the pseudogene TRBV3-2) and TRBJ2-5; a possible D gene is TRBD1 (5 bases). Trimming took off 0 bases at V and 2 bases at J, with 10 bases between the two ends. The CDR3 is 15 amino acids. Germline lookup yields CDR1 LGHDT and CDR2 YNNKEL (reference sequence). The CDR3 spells CASSQDRVRQETQYF. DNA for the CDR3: TGTGCCAGCAGCCAAGACAGGGTCAGACAAGAGACCCAGTACTTC.

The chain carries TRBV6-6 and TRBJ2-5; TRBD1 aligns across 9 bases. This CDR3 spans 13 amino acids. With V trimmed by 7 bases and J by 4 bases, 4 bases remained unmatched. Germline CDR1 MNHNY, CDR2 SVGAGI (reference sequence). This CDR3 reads CASTRTGAETQYF. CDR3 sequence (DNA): TGTGCCAGCACCCGGACAGGGGCAGAGACCCAGTACTTC.

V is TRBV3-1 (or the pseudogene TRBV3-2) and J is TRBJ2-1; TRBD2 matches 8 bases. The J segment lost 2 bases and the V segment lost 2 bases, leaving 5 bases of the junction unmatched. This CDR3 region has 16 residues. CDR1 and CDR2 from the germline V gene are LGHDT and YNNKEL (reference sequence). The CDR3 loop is CASSQSLAGPYNEQFF. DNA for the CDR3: TGTGCCAGCAGCCAATCCTTAGCGGGGCCCTACAATGAGCAGTTCTTC.